Shown below are 28 T cell receptor beta chains from a single sample sequenced in a study of cytomegalovirus exposure and HLA in healthy donors. Amplification used 60 Vbeta primers and 13 Jbeta primers. TCRdb's copy holds only in-frame clones and misses some; the assay was immunoSEQ multiplex PCR. The profile shows roughly 84,000 clones, around 78% of them singletons. Material: PBMCs. These receptor sequences come from a male donor in good health and CMV-seropositive.

This chain links TRBV4-2 with TRBJ1-1; TRBD1 agrees at 7 bases. In germline, CDR1 is LGHNA, CDR2 YNFKEQ. With 0 bases clipped from V and 5 bases from J, the junction kept 9 bases outside the gene matches. The CDR3 is 16 residues long. The chain's CDR3 is CASSQDATGWNTEAFF. For the CDR3, the DNA is TGTGCCAGCAGCCAAGATGCGACAGGGTGGAATACTGAAGCTTTCTTT.

The J gene is TRBJ2-5, the V gene TRBV21-1; TRBD2 was called by the table and not checked on the DNA. TRBV21-1 is recorded as a pseudogene. The CDR3 contains 15 residues. Here the CDR3 reads CASSRKEQPGETQYF. For the CDR3, the DNA is TGTGCCAGCAGCCGCAAGGAGCAGCCCGGCGAGACCCAGTACTTC.

V is TRBV5-1 and J is TRBJ1-1; D might be TRBD1 (5 bases). The V end was cut by 0 bases, the J end by 2 bases, with 5 bases between. Germline CDR1 and CDR2: SGHRS and YFSETQ. The CDR3 runs 13 residues. CDR3: CASSLGTNTEAFF. The CDR3 nucleotides read TGCGCCAGCAGCTTGGGGACAAACACTGAAGCTTTCTTT.

The J gene is TRBJ2-7, the V gene TRBV28, with TRBD2 matching over 9 bases. V was pared by 6 bases and J by 4 bases, with 7 bases of the junction left unmatched. The length of the CDR3 is 14 residues. Per germline, CDR1 MDHEN and CDR2 SYDVKM. The CDR3 loop reads CASSRRLAVYEQYF. In nucleotides, the CDR3 is TGTGCCAGCAGCCGACGACTAGCGGTGTACGAGCAGTACTTC.

This chain connects TRBV30 to TRBJ2-3; D possibly corresponds to TRBD2 (5 bases). V was shortened by 1 base and J by 6 bases, with 17 bases between the two germline ends. The CDR3 covers 15 residues. Germline lookup yields CDR1 GTSNPN and CDR2 SVGIG (reference sequence). CDR3: CAWSGGGRRHDTQYF. CDR3 nucleotide sequence: TGTGCCTGGAGTGGAGGAGGCCGCCGGCACGATACGCAGTATTTT.

The chain joins TRBV18 to TRBJ2-3; 8 nucleotides line up with TRBD1. The CDR3 is 16 residues long. Looked up from germline, CDR1 is KGHSH and CDR2 is LQKENI. V dropped 0 bases and J dropped 6; count of bases not matched to a gene: 8. CDR3 amino acids: CASSPPGDRLVDTQYF. CDR3 coding DNA: TGTGCCAGCTCACCACCGGGGGACAGGTTAGTGGATACGCAGTATTTT.

This clone was seen only once. The rearrangement uses TRBV19 and TRBJ2-7; 8 bases match TRBD1. The CDR3 is 14 amino acids. Germline lookup yields CDR1 LNHDA and CDR2 SQIVND (reference sequence). The V segment lost 10 bases and the J segment 5 bases; nucleotides outside the gene matches: 13. The CDR3, as DNA: TGTGCCACTTCATTAAGGGACAGGCCCCACGAGCAGTACTTC. It specifies CATSLRDRPHEQYF. Together with reference TRBV19 and TRBJ2-7, the CDR3 gives the full variable domain: DGGITQSPKYLFRKEGQNVTLSCEQNLNHDAMYWYRQDPGQGLRLIYYSQIVNDFQKGDIAEGYSVSREKKESFPLTVTSAQKNPTAFYLCATSLRDRPHEQYFGPGTRLTVT.

This clone occurred a few times. J is TRBJ2-1 and V is TRBV7-2; 12 nucleotides agree with TRBD2. V gave up 5 bases and J gave up 9 bases; unmatched junction bases: 8. Germline lookup yields CDR1 SGHTA and CDR2 FQGNSA. This CDR3 contains 15 residues. This CDR3 is CASSLPTSGSGEQFF. The CDR3 region has the DNA TGTGCCAGCAGCCTCCCGACTAGCGGGAGTGGTGAGCAGTTCTTC.

This clone has at least ten counts. CDR3: CASNRVLNTEAFF. CDR3 nucleotide sequence: TGTGCCTCTAATCGTGTCCTGAACACTGAAGCTTTCTTT. The chain carries TRBV30 and TRBJ1-1; D not certain. V lost 7 bases to trimming and J lost 0 bases, with 12 bases between them. Germline CDR1 is GTSNPN and CDR2 is SVGIG (reference sequence). This CDR3 is 13 amino acids long.

The V call is TRBV5-4, the J call TRBJ1-1; D remains unclear. V was trimmed by 4 bases and J by 1 base, leaving 11 bases between them. This CDR3 region has 14 residues. Germline V lookup: CDR1 SGHNT, CDR2 YYREEE (reference sequence). The CDR3 reads CASSRGEQNTEAFF. CDR3 sequence (DNA): TGTGCCAGCAGCCGCGGGGAGCAGAACACTGAAGCTTTCTTT.

The chain links TRBV5-1 to TRBJ2-7; 7 bases line up with TRBD1. CDR1 is SGHRS, CDR2 YFSETQ, per germline. The J segment lost 0 bases and the V segment lost 5 bases, leaving 2 bases of the junction unmatched. The CDR3 spans 13 residues. For the CDR3, the DNA is TGCGCCAGCAGTAGGGGGCTCTCCTACGAGCAGTACTTC. It specifies CASSRGLSYEQYF. Complete variable domain (other parts from reference TRBV5-1 and TRBJ2-7): KAGVTQTPRYLIKTRGQQVTLSCSPISGHRSVSWYQQTPGQGLQFLFEYFSETQRNKGNFPGRFSGRQFSNSRSEMNVSTLELGDSALYLCASSRGLSYEQYFGPGTRLTVT.

This clone was detected only a few times. The rearrangement links TRBV25-1 to TRBJ2-1; 11 bases fit TRBD1. V shed 0 bases, J shed 8 bases, and the junction held 6 bases outside the gene matches. The V gene's germline CDR1 is MGHDK and CDR2 SYGVNS. This CDR3 region has 16 residues. The CDR3 sequence is CASSEYRGQGAYEQFF. The CDR3 bases are TGTGCCAGCAGTGAATATCGAGGACAGGGGGCGTATGAGCAGTTCTTC.

The rearrangement links TRBV7-2 to TRBJ2-7; 10 bases are shared with TRBD2. There are 13 residues in the CDR3. Germline CDR1 SGHTA, CDR2 FQGNSA. The ends lost 4 bases at V and 4 bases at J; junction bases unmatched: 1. In nucleotides, the CDR3 is TGTGCCAGCAGCTCGACTAGCGGGTACGAGCAGTACTTC. It specifies CASSSTSGYEQYF.

This chain connects TRBV18 to TRBJ1-1; possibly TRBD1 for D (5 bases). CDR1 KGHSH and CDR2 LQKENI come from the germline V gene. The CDR3 extends over 15 amino acids. V was pared by 4 bases and J by 1 base, with 13 bases between. This CDR3 is CASSLNQDKNTEAFF. DNA for the CDR3: TGTGCCAGCTCACTAAACCAGGACAAGAACACTGAAGCTTTCTTT.

This clone was counted a single time. V gene TRBV20-1 combines with J gene TRBJ2-1; TRBD2 aligns across 7 bases. Trimming cost V 6 bases and J 5 bases; bases outside gene matches: 1. Germline CDR1 reads DFQATT; CDR2 reads SNEGSKA (reference sequence). The CDR3 is 11 residues long. DNA of the CDR3: TGCAGTGCCCGGGGGGACAATGAGCAGTTCTTC. Its protein is CSARGDNEQFF.

This chain joins TRBV11-2 and TRBJ2-4, with TRBD1 identical over 8 bases. The V gene end was trimmed by 5 bases and the J gene end by 0 bases; junction bases not matched to a gene: 15. The CDR3 length is 19 residues. The germline V gene encodes CDR1 SGHAT and CDR2 FQNNGV. DNA of the CDR3: TGTGCCAGCAGCCCAGACAGGGGCGAGAACCCTCTAGCCAAAAACATTCAGTACTTC. It yields the protein CASSPDRGENPLAKNIQYF.

This sequence joins TRBV2 and TRBJ1-4, with unresolved D. Germline lookup yields CDR1 SNHLY and CDR2 FYNNEI. The CDR3 length is 17 residues. V was trimmed by 2 bases and J by 0 bases, leaving 13 bases between them. CDR3 sequence reads: CASSENEVYATNEKLFF. DNA of the CDR3: TGTGCCAGCAGTGAAAACGAAGTCTACGCAACTAATGAAAAACTGTTTTTT.

This sequence joins TRBV9 and TRBJ2-2; 11 nucleotides align to TRBD2. Trimming at V came to 4 bases and at J to 7 bases, leaving 15 bases not matched to a gene. Germline V gene lookup returns CDR1 SGDLS and CDR2 YYNGEE. CDR3 length: 18 residues. The CDR3 here is CASSPSWGTSGMVGELFF. The CDR3 DNA is TGTGCCAGCAGCCCCTCATGGGGGACTAGCGGTATGGTCGGGGAGCTGTTTTTT.

The gene calls are TRBV27 and TRBJ2-7; 8 nucleotides agree with TRBD1. Germline V gives CDR1 MNHEY, CDR2 SMNVEV (reference sequence). The CDR3 is made up of 13 amino acids. V shed 6 bases and J 3 bases; nucleotides not matched to a gene: 4. CDR3 in DNA: TGTGCCAGCAGCTTCGACAGGGGCTACGAGCAGTACTTC. Translation: CASSFDRGYEQYF.

In its sample, this clone was seen once. This chain joins TRBV28 and TRBJ2-3; the match to TRBD2 covers 11 bases. With 6 bases clipped from V and 6 bases from J, the junction kept 14 bases outside the gene matches. The CDR3 sequence is 17 residues long. Germline V gene data show CDR1 as MDHEN and CDR2 as SYDVKM. For the CDR3, the DNA is TGTGCCAGCAGCACTTATGCGGGGTCTAGCGGGAGGGATACGCAGTATTTT. Translating it yields CASSTYAGSSGRDTQYF.

The CDR3 DNA is TGTGCCAGCAGCCCGGGACTAGCGGGAAGAAAGAACACCGGGGAGCTGTTTTTT. Translation gives CASSPGLAGRKNTGELFF. J is TRBJ2-2 and V is TRBV9, with 13 bases lining up with TRBD2. This CDR3 has 18 residues. The J segment lost 1 base and the V segment lost 4 bases, leaving 7 bases of the junction unmatched. Germline CDR1 is SGDLS and CDR2 is YYNGEE.

V is TRBV6-5 and J is TRBJ2-1; 15 bases line up with TRBD2. With V trimmed by 1 base and J by 7 bases, 2 bases remained unmatched. This CDR3 is built from 16 residues. Germline assignment: CDR1 MNHEY and CDR2 SVGAGI. DNA of the CDR3: TGTGCCAGCAGTTACTTGGGGACTAGCGGGAGGAATGAGCAGTTCTTC. It encodes CASSYLGTSGRNEQFF.

The rearrangement joins TRBV7-9 to TRBJ2-7, with 8 bases that match TRBD2. CDR1 is SEHNR and CDR2 is FQNEAQ in the germline V gene (reference sequence). V trimming: 5 bases; J trimming: 2 bases; junction bases outside the gene matches: 8. The CDR3 covers 15 residues. In DNA, the CDR3 is TGTGCCAGCAGCACAGGACTAGCAAAAGCCTACGAGCAGTACTTC. Residues: CASSTGLAKAYEQYF.

The CDR3 here is CASSQVAGAYNEQFF. As DNA, the CDR3 is TGTGCCAGCAGCCAAGTAGCGGGGGCGTACAATGAGCAGTTCTTC. The chain couples TRBV14 to TRBJ2-1; 9 bases align to TRBD2. In germline, CDR1 is SGHDN, CDR2 FVKESK. This CDR3 is 15 amino acids long. Trimming removed 1 base from V and 4 bases from J; junction bases left unmatched: 2.

The chain couples TRBV9 to TRBJ2-3; the match to TRBD2 covers 8 bases. Germline CDR1 reads SGDLS; CDR2 reads YYNGEE. There are 15 residues in the CDR3. With 3 bases clipped from V and 6 bases from J, the junction kept 9 bases outside the gene matches. CDR3 nucleotides: TGTGCCAGCAGCGCCATGGGACTAGATTCGGATACGCAGTATTTT. The encoded protein is CASSAMGLDSDTQYF.

The genes are TRBV5-8 and TRBJ2-7; the match to TRBD2 covers 8 bases. J was trimmed by 3 bases and V by 9 bases; bases with no gene match: 5. Per the germline V gene, CDR1 is SGHTS and CDR2 is YDEGEE. This CDR3 is 12 amino acids long. The CDR3 spells CATRTSFYEQYF. CDR3 sequence (DNA): TGTGCCACCCGGACTAGCTTCTACGAGCAGTACTTC.

The genes are TRBV10-3 and TRBJ2-7; D is possibly TRBD2 (5 bases). The V and J ends lost 6 bases and 3 bases respectively, with 15 bases between them. CDR1 is ENHRY and CDR2 is SYGVKD in the germline V gene. The CDR3 covers 14 residues. The CDR3 here is CAIRVEGAVYEQYF. The CDR3 DNA sequence: TGTGCCATCAGGGTTGAGGGAGCAGTCTACGAGCAGTACTTC.

This clone was found a few times. J is TRBJ1-2 and V is TRBV5-1, with TRBD1 matching 7 bases. The CDR3 extends over 14 amino acids. The ends lost 4 bases at V and 6 bases at J; junction bases unmatched: 9. The germline CDR1 and CDR2 sequences are SGHRS and YFSETQ. The CDR3 sequence is CASSTRDRAHGYTF. The CDR3 DNA sequence: TGCGCCAGCAGCACCAGGGACAGAGCCCATGGCTACACCTTC.